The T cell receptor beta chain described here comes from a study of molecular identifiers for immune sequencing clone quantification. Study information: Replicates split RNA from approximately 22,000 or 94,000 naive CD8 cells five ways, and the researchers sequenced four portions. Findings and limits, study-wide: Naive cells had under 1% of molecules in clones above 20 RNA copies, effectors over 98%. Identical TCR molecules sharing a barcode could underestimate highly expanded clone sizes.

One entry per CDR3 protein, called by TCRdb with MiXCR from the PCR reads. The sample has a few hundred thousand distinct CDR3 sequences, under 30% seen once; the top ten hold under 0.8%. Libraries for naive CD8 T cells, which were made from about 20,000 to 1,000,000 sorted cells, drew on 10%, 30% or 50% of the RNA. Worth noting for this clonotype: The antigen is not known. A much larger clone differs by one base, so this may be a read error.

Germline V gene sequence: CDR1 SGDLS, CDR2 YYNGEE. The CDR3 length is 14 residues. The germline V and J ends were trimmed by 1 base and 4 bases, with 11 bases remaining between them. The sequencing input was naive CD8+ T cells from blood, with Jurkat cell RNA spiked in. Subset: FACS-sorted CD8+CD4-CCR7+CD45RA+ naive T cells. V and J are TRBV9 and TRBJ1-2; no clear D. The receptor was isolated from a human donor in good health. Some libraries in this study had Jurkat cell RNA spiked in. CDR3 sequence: CASSVNQYPYGYTF. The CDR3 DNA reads TGTGCCAGCAGCGTAAATCAGTACCCCTATGGCTACACCTTC.